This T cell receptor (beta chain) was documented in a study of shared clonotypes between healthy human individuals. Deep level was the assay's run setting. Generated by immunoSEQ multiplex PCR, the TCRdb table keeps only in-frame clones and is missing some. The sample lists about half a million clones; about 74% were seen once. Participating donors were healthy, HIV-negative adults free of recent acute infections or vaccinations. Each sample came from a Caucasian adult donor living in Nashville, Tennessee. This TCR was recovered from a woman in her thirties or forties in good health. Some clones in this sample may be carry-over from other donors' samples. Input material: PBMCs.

Written as DNA, the CDR3 is TGCGCCAGCAGCCTTCACCGGGGGGGGAACACCGGGGAGCTGTTTTTT. Residues: CASSLHRGGNTGELFF. This sequence joins TRBV4-3 and TRBJ2-2; 8 bases are shared with TRBD2. The CDR3 has 16 amino acids. Germline V CDR1 and CDR2: LGHNA, YSLEER. The V and J ends lost 4 bases and 1 base, in that order; junction bases with no gene match: 5.